The sequence of this T cell receptor beta chain was determined in a study of cytomegalovirus exposure and HLA in healthy donors. From germline, CDR1 is LGHNA and CDR2 YSLEER. The CDR3 length is 15 residues. V shed 1 base, J shed 3 bases, and the junction held 5 bases outside the gene matches. Details on this clone: Its specificity is unknown.

Both 60 Vbeta primers and 13 Jbeta primers went into the PCR. TCRdb keeps only in-frame clones here, not all; method: immunoSEQ multiplex PCR. The sample yields tens of thousands of clones, nearly 80% seen once. Study-level findings and limits: A previous analysis found most TCR beta V segments productive roughly 90% or roughly 30% of the time. Relative to equally common others, HLA-associated TCR beta chains showed greater clonal expansion in a later analysis. Specificity of three CMV-associated chains for CMV antigens was verified in vitro. In a later analysis, approximately 15,000 TCR beta sequences were associated with HLA alleles at 0.05 false discovery rate.

Sequencing used PBMCs. This clonotype was sampled from a woman in her 40s in good health and CMV-seronegative. The rearrangement uses TRBV4-3 and TRBJ2-7; 8 nucleotides agree with TRBD1. The CDR3 nucleotides are TGCGCCAGCAGCCAAGTCGGACAGGGAGGCTACGAGCAGTACTTC. Encoded protein: CASSQVGQGGYEQYF.